Presented here are 11 T cell receptor beta chains from one specimen sequenced in a study of radiation and T cells in renal cell carcinoma. Method: immunoSEQ multiplex PCR; TCRdb's copy keeps in-frame clones and lacks some. The data contain approximately 31,000 clones, approximately 84% of them seen just once; the ten biggest clones take up around a third. Stated time point: blood 4 weeks post-SBRT, at nephrectomy. The treatment was: 15 Gy SBRT to primary tumor, nephrectomy 4 weeks later. Specimen: blood, collected from a patient whose treatment included radiotherapy and nephrectomy. The source of these receptors is a man aged 55 to 69 with renal cell carcinoma.

CDR3 in DNA: TGTGCCAGCAGTAGAACAGGGCTAAGGAGCAATCAGCCCCAGCATTTT. This codes for CASSRTGLRSNQPQHF. V usage is TRBV6-6 and J usage is TRBJ1-5; D might be TRBD1 (6 bases). The CDR3 loop spans 16 amino acids. CDR1 and CDR2 (germline): MNHNY, SVGAGI (reference sequence). V lost 5 bases, J lost 1 base, and 15 bases lay in between.

Only a few counts were recorded for this clone. The CDR3: CASSKGVDRSFTGELFF. The CDR3 bases are TGTGCCAGCAGCAAAGGGGTGGACAGGAGCTTCACCGGGGAGCTGTTTTTT. This chain joins TRBV21-1 and TRBJ2-2; the D call TRBD1 from the table was never checked on the DNA. TRBV21-1 is described as a pseudogene. This CDR3 contains 17 residues.

The J gene is TRBJ1-2, the V gene TRBV7-9, with no clear D. The CDR3 is 12 residues long. The V end was cut by 4 bases, the J end by 4 bases, with 7 bases between. Germline loops: CDR1 SEHNR, CDR2 FQNEAQ (reference sequence). The CDR3 nucleotides read TGTGCCAGCAGCTATACAGTCTATGGCTACACCTTC. It yields the protein CASSYTVYGYTF.

The chain combines TRBV29-1 with TRBJ2-7; 8 bases map to TRBD2. The germline gives CDR1 SQVTM, CDR2 ANQGSEA. The ends lost 2 bases at V and 5 bases at J; junction bases unmatched: 8. CDR3 length equals 14 residues. This CDR3 is CSVEISGSGDEQYF. The CDR3 bases are TGCAGCGTTGAAATAAGCGGGAGTGGGGACGAGCAGTACTTC.

V gene TRBV2 combines with J gene TRBJ2-1; weak D call: TRBD1 (5 bases). Germline V gives CDR1 SNHLY, CDR2 FYNNEI. The CDR3 is made up of 14 amino acids. Trimming shortened V by 7 bases and J by 0 bases, and 10 bases separated the two germline ends. Here the CDR3 reads CASTQGSSYNEQFF. DNA of the CDR3: TGTGCCAGCACCCAGGGCAGCTCCTACAATGAGCAGTTCTTC.

The rearrangement joins TRBV30 to TRBJ2-7, with 16 bases fitting TRBD2. The J segment lost 3 bases and the V segment lost 5 bases, leaving 4 bases of the junction unmatched. Germline V gene sequence: CDR1 GTSNPN, CDR2 SVGIG (reference sequence). This CDR3 contains 15 residues. Here the CDR3 DNA reads TGTGCCTGGGGAGGGACTAGCGGGAGGGGCTACGAGCAGTACTTC. Translating gives CAWGGTSGRGYEQYF.

The chain combines TRBV7-9 with TRBJ1-1, with unresolved D. The germline gives CDR1 SEHNR, CDR2 FQNEAQ (reference sequence). This CDR3 region has 15 residues. Between the trimmed V and J ends, which lost 3 bases and 1 base, there was a span of 12 bases. CDR3 DNA: TGTGCCAGCAGCTTCAATGCAGGAAGGAACACTGAAGCTTTCTTT. Residues: CASSFNAGRNTEAFF.

This chain joins TRBV4-1 and TRBJ2-6; perhaps TRBD2 as D (7 bases). The CDR3 has 18 residues. Germline loops: CDR1 MGHRA, CDR2 YSYEKL. V lost 3 bases and J lost 0, with 15 bases in between. CDR3 nucleotides: TGCGCCAGCAGCCACCGCCGGGGGGCTTACTCTGGGGCCAACGTCCTGACTTTC. This encodes CASSHRRGAYSGANVLTF.

There are a few counts of this clone. The chain links TRBV7-9 to TRBJ1-1; unclear D gene. Trimming stripped 4 bases from V and 1 base from J, with 10 bases between. The CDR3 consists of 14 residues. Germline lookup yields CDR1 SEHNR and CDR2 FQNEAQ (reference sequence). DNA for the CDR3: TGTGCCAGCAGCTCTGGGTACGGGAACACTGAAGCTTTCTTT. Protein: CASSSGYGNTEAFF.

The rearrangement links TRBV6-5 to TRBJ2-3; 9 bases are shared with TRBD2. There are 16 residues in the CDR3. The germline V gene encodes CDR1 MNHEY and CDR2 SVGAGI. Trimming at V came to 1 base and at J to 1 base, leaving 3 bases not matched to a gene. The CDR3 here is CASSYFRTSGTDTQYF. CDR3 coding DNA: TGTGCCAGCAGTTACTTTCGGACTAGCGGCACAGATACGCAGTATTTT.

This clone was found once. The DNA of the CDR3 is TGTGCCAGCACCCCAGGGGAATACAATGAGCAGTTCTTC. Residues: CASTPGEYNEQFF. The genes are TRBV2 and TRBJ2-1, with D possibly matching TRBD1 (6 bases). The V and J ends lost 7 bases and 4 bases respectively, with 11 bases between them. Germline V gene data show CDR1 as SNHLY and CDR2 as FYNNEI. This CDR3 region has 13 residues.